The 8 T cell receptor beta chains below all came from one sample that was sequenced in a study of OX40 agonist ivuxolimab in advanced cancers. Produced via immunoSEQ multiplex PCR; TCRdb's table is partial and in-frame only. Of roughly 49,000 clones listed, approximately 80% are singletons. The source material was CD4+ or CD8+ T cells sorted from blood, sampled in a trial of the OX40 agonist ivuxolimab. Receptor source: an adult with an advanced solid tumor such as melanoma, head and neck, liver or kidney cancer.

V is TRBV19 and J is TRBJ1-1; no clear D. CDR1 is LNHDA and CDR2 is SQIVND in the germline V gene (reference sequence). This CDR3 contains 13 residues. The ends were cut back, 11 bases at V and 5 bases at J, with 18 bases in the middle. CDR3 sequence (DNA): TGTGCCTCCACAGAGATTGAGGGAACTGAAGCTTTCTTT. Its translation is CASTEIEGTEAFF. The full variable domain, completed using reference TRBV19 and TRBJ1-1, is DGGITQSPKYLFRKEGQNVTLSCEQNLNHDAMYWYRQDPGQGLRLIYYSQIVNDFQKGDIAEGYSVSREKKESFPLTVTSAQKNPTAFYLCASTEIEGTEAFFGQGTRLTVV.

In DNA, the CDR3 is TGTGCCACCAGCAGAGATGAGGACAGGGAGTCCTACGAGCAGTACTTC. Protein: CATSRDEDRESYEQYF. J is TRBJ2-7 and V is TRBV15; 8 bases match TRBD1. Germline CDR1 reads LNHNV; CDR2 reads YYDKDF (reference sequence). CDR3 size: 16 residues. The V segment lost 0 bases and the J segment 1 base; nucleotides outside the gene matches: 5.

The genes are TRBV7-8 and TRBJ2-1; 11 bases line up with TRBD1. CDR3 size: 16 residues. CDR1 SGHVS and CDR2 FQNEAQ come from the germline V gene. V trimming: 3 bases; J trimming: 9 bases; junction bases outside the gene matches: 10. The DNA of the CDR3 is TGTGCCAGCAGCTTCCTCTCCGGACAGGGGGCTGCTGAGCAGTTCTTC. It yields the protein CASSFLSGQGAAEQFF.

The J gene is TRBJ2-7, the V gene TRBV5-6; D assignment may be TRBD1 or TRBD2 (6 bases each). The CDR3 spans 14 residues. Germline V gene data show CDR1 as SGHDT and CDR2 as YYEEEE. Trimming left V 4 bases short and J 2 bases short, with 13 bases between. CDR3 nucleotides: TGTGCCAGCAGCCTCCCAGGGGAGGCCTACGAGCAGTACTTC. Protein product: CASSLPGEAYEQYF.

CDR3 DNA sequence: TGTGCCACCAGCATCGATCGGTATAGCAATCAGCCCCAGCATTTT. Its protein product is CATSIDRYSNQPQHF. The V and J genes are TRBV15 and TRBJ1-5; D gene uncertain. This CDR3 has 15 residues. The germline V gene has CDR1 LNHNV and CDR2 YYDKDF (reference sequence). Deletions cut 4 bases from V and 0 bases from J, with 10 bases between.

The V gene is TRBV28, the J gene TRBJ1-1, with D tentatively TRBD1 (6 bases). The CDR3 has 15 amino acids. Germline V gene sequence: CDR1 MDHEN, CDR2 SYDVKM. With 3 bases removed from V and 8 bases from J, the gap between germline ends came to 19 bases. DNA for the CDR3: TGTGCCAGCAGTTTGGGGGACACTCCCGGTACAGAAGCTTTCTTT. This translates into CASSLGDTPGTEAFF.

The chain carries TRBV6-5 and TRBJ2-1; TRBD2 agrees at 7 bases. Per germline, CDR1 MNHEY and CDR2 SVGAGI. The length of the CDR3 is 14 residues. V lost 2 bases and J lost 10; bases outside the gene matches: 8. CDR3 region: CASSYGTGGLEQFF. The CDR3 DNA sequence: TGTGCCAGCAGTTACGGTACGGGGGGTTTGGAGCAGTTCTTC.

This clone was found once. The rearrangement uses TRBV28 and TRBJ2-1; 7 bases line up with TRBD1. The germline gives CDR1 MDHEN, CDR2 SYDVKM. This CDR3 contains 15 residues. After removal of 8 bases from V and 1 base from J, the junction contained 8 bases not matched to a gene. CDR3 amino acids: CASPPRGISYNEQFF. The CDR3 coding sequence is TGTGCCAGCCCACCCAGGGGGATTTCCTACAATGAGCAGTTCTTC.